The following is a T cell receptor (beta chain) sequence with its context. The antigen is unknown. 13 Jbeta primers and 60 Vbeta primers were used for the PCR. Clones were sequenced by immunoSEQ multiplex PCR, and TCRdb holds only the in-frame ones, with some missing. Of about 98,000 clones listed, about four fifths are singletons. Trimming removed 1 base from V and 5 bases from J, with 8 bases in between. The germline V gene has CDR1 LGHNA and CDR2 YSLEER. The CDR3 is 13 amino acids. This specimen belongs to a study of cytomegalovirus exposure and HLA in healthy donors. Overall study results and limits: Using a false discovery rate of 0.05, a later analysis showed that approximately 17,000 TCR beta sequences were associated with HLA alleles.

The genes are TRBV4-3 and TRBJ2-5; tentative D call: TRBD1 (5 bases). The sample comprised PBMCs. The sequence derives from a human donor in good health. CDR3 loop: CASSQVAGETQYF. DNA for the CDR3: TGCGCCAGCAGCCAAGTGGCAGGGGAGACCCAGTACTTC.